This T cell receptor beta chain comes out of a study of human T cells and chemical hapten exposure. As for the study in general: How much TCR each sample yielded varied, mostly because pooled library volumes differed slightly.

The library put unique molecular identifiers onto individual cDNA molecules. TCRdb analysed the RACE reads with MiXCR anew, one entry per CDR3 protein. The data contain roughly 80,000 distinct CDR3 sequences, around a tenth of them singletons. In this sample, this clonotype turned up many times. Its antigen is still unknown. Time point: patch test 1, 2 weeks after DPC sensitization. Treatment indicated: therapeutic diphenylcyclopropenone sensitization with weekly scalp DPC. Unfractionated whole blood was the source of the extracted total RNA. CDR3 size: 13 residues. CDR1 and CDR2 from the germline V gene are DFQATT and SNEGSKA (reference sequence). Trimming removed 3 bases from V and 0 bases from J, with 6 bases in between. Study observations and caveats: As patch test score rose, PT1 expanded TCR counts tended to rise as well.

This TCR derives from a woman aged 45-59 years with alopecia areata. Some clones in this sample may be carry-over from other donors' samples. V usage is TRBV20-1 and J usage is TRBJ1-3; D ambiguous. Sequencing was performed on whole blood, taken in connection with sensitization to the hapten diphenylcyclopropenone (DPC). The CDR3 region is CSARSLSGNTIYF. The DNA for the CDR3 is TGCAGTGCTAGGTCGCTCTCTGGAAACACCATATATTTT.